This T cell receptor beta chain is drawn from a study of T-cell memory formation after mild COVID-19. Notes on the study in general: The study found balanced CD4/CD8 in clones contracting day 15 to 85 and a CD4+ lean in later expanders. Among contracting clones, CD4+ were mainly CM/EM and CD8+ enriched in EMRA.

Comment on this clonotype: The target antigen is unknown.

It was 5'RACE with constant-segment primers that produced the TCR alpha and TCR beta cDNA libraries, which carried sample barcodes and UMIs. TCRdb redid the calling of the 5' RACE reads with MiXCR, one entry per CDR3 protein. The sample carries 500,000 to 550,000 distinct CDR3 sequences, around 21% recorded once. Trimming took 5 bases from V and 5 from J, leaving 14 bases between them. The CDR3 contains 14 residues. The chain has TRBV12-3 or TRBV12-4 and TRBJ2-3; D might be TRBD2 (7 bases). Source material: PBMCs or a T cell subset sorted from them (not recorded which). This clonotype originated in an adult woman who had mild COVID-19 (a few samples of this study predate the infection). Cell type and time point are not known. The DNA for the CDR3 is TGTGCCAGCAGTGGCCGGGGGGCCTTAGATACGCAGTATTTT. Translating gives CASSGRGALDTQYF.